Listed below are T cell receptor beta chains from one sample, sequenced in a study of post-analysis software for immune sequencing data. TCRdb redid the calling of the PCR reads with MiXCR, one entry per CDR3 protein. The sample yields 750,000 to 950,000 distinct CDR3 sequences, roughly 50% seen once. Material for sequencing was blood. These receptors came from a girl aged 10-17 years with multiple sclerosis. Both conserved end residues are trimmed from each CDR3. The size entry is marked missing in some rows and otherwise reads once, few, many or a size class.

>.|TRBV6-6|TRBJ2-1
ASSSQGVYNEQF
>.|TRBV29-1|TRBJ1-5
SVGSHGNQPQH
>.|TRBV27|TRBJ2-1
ATLRSIIDNEQF
>few|TRBV11-2|TRBJ2-1
ASSPGTSLDYNEQF
>.|TRBV27|TRBJ2-3
ASSWGGPDTQY
>.|TRBV7-2|TRBJ1-2
ASSPDRVGGYT
>.|TRBV2|TRBJ1-5
ASRRMGQPQH
>few|TRBV12-3/TRBV12-4|TRBJ1-2
ASSDGYGYT
>.|TRBV20-1|TRBJ1-1
SAPVTEAF
>.|TRBV19|TRBJ2-5
ASSGVTGGRETQY
>.|TRBV12-3/TRBV12-4|TRBJ1-2
ASSFGGGHYGYT
>.|TRBV6-5|TRBJ2-4
ATTGTGGEQY
>.|TRBV13|TRBJ2-1
ASSLGTGIVSYNEQF
>.|TRBV4-3|TRBJ2-1
ASSQDSAYYNEQF
>few|TRBV24-1|TRBJ2-2
ATSDSPGRTNTGELF
>.|TRBV20-1|TRBJ2-7
SASTQGYEQY
>.|TRBV7-2|.
ASSLGGQRSYEQY
>.|TRBV4-2|TRBJ1-2
ASSPREELDYGYT
>.|TRBV12-3/TRBV12-4|TRBJ1-2
ASSFQALGYT
>few|TRBV7-9|TRBJ2-7
ASSQTLTPEMEQY
>.|TRBV20-1|TRBJ2-3
SARPGHTDTQY
>few|TRBV7-9|TRBJ2-5
ASSSDRVEY
>.|TRBV7-9|TRBJ2-1
ASSPGLAGSSYNEQF
>.|TRBV29-1|TRBJ1-4
SVGTGREKLF
>.|TRBV7-9|.
ASSPRRQGGPYEQY
>.|TRBV7-9|TRBJ2-5
ASSLSGGSVETQY
>few|TRBV6-2/TRBV6-3|TRBJ2-5
ASSSADRPTDEQY